Below are 2 T cell receptor beta chains sequenced from a single sample in a study of cytomegalovirus exposure and HLA in healthy donors. Assay used: immunoSEQ multiplex PCR; TCRdb lists only in-frame clones, some missing. This repertoire shows roughly 100,000 clones, 86% found once; its top ten account for 4%. Source material: PBMCs. All receptors derive from a woman under 30 in good health and CMV-seropositive.

The chain carries TRBV27 and TRBJ1-1; D perhaps matches TRBD1 (6 bases). The length of the CDR3 is 13 residues. CDR1 is MNHEY, CDR2 SMNVEV, per germline (reference sequence). V lost 3 bases and J lost 10, with 15 bases in between. CDR3 coding DNA: TGTGCCAGCAGTTTTAAAGGGGGGGAGAGAGCTTTCTTT. Amino acids: CASSFKGGERAFF.

In its sample, this clone was seen once. This chain links TRBV2 with TRBJ1-5; 10 bases map to TRBD1. CDR1 and CDR2 from the germline V gene are SNHLY and FYNNEI. CDR3 length: 16 amino acids. Unmatched junction bases numbered 13, after V lost 7 bases and J lost 7 bases. The chain's CDR3 is CASMPDRGRVGQPQHF. The CDR3 DNA is TGTGCCAGCATGCCCGACAGGGGGCGCGTTGGGCAGCCCCAGCATTTT.